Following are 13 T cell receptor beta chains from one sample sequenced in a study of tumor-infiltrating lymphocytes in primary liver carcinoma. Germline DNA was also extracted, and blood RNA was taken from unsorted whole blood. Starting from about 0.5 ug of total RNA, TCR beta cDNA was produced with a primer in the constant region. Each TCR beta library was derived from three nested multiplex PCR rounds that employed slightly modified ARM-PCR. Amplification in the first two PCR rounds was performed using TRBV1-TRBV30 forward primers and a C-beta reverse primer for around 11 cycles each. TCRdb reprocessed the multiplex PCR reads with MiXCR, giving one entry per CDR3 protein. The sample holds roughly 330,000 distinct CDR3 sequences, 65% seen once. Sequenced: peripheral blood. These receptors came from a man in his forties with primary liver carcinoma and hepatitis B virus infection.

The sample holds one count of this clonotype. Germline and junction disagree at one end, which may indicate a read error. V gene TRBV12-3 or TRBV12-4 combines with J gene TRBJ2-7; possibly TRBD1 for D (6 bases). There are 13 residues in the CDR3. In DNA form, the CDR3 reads TGTGCCAGCACTTTAACAGGGAACAACGAGCAGTACTTC. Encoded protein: CASTLTGNNEQYF.

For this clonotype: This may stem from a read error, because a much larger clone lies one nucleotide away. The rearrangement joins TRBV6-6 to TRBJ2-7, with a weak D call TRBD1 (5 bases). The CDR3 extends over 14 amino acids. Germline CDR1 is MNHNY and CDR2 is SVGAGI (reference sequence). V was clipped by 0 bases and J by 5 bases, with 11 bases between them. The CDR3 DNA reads TGTGCCAGCAGTTACTCAAGCAAGGACAACGAGCAGTACTTC. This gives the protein CASSYSSKDNEQYF.

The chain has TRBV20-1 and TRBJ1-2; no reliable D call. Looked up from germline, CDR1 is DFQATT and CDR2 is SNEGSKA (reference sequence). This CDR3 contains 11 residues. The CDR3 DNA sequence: TGCAGCCCAATGGTTAACTATGGCTACACCTTC. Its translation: CSPMVNYGYTF.

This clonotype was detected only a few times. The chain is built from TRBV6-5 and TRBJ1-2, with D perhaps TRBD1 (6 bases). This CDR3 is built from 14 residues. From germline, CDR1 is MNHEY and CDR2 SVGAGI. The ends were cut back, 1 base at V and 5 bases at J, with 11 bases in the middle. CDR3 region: CASSYYRTDYGYTF. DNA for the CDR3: TGTGCCAGCAGTTACTACCGGACAGATTATGGCTACACCTTC.

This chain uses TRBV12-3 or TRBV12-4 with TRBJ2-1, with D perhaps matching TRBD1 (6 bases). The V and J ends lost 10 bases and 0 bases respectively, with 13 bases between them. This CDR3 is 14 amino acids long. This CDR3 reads CANRGQSSYNEQFF. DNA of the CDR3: TGTGCCAACAGAGGACAGAGCTCCTACAATGAGCAGTTCTTC.

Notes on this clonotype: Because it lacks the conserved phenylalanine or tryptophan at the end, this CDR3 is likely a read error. DNA of the CDR3: TGTGCCAGAAGCCCGGGACTAGCAGGACGAGAGACCCAGTACTTA. This gives the protein CARSPGLAGRETQYL. This chain links TRBV11-3 with TRBJ2-5; 9 nucleotides match TRBD2. Trimming removed 9 bases from V and 4 bases from J; junction bases left unmatched: 12. This CDR3 has 15 residues. Germline V gene data show CDR1 as SGHNT and CDR2 as YENEEA.

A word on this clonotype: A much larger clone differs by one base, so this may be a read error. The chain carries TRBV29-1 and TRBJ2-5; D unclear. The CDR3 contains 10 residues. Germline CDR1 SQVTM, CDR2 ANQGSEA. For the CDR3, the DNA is TGCAACGTTGTTTTGGGGACCCAGTACTTC. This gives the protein CNVVLGTQYF.

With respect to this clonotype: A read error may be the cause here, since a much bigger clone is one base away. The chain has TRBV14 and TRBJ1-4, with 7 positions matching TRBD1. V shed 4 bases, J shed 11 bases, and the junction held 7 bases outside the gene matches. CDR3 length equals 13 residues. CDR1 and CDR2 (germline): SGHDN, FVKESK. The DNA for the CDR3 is TGTGCCAGCAGCCCACAGGGGCGCGATAAACTGTTTTTT. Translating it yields CASSPQGRDKLFF.

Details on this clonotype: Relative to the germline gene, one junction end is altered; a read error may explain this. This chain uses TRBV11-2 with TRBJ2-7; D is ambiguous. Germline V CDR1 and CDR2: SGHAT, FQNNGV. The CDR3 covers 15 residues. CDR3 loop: CASSLESVISGEQYF. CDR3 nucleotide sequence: TGTGCGAGCAGCTTAGAGTCCGTGATCTCTGGAGAGCAGTACTTC.

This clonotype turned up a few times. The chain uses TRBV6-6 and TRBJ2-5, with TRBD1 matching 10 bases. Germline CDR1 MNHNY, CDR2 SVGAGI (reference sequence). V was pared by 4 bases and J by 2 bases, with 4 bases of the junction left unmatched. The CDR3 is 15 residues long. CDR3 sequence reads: CASSWGTGVQETQYF. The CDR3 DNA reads TGTGCCAGCAGTTGGGGGACAGGGGTGCAAGAGACCCAGTACTTC.

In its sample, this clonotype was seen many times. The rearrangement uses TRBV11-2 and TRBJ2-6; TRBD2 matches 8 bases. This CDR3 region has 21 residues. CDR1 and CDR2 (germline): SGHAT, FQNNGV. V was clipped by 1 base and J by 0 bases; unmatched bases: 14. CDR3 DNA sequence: TGTGCCAGCAGCTTAGTCCGCAGCACCGGGACTAGGGTCTCTGGGGCCAACGTCCTGACTTTC. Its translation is CASSLVRSTGTRVSGANVLTF.

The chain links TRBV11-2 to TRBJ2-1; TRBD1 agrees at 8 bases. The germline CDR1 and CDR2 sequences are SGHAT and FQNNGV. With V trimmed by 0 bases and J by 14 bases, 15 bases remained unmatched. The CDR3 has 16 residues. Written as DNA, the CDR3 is TGTGCCAGCAGCTTAGATCTCGAAGGACAGGGATCGAGGAAGTTCTTC. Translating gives CASSLDLEGQGSRKFF.

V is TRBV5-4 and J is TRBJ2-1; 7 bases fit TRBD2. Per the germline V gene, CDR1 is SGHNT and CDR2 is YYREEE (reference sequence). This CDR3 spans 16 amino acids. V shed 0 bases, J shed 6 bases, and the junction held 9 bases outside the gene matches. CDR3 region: CASSLGAGVNGNEQFF. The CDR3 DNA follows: TGTGCCAGCAGCTTGGGGGCGGGAGTAAATGGCAATGAGCAGTTCTTC. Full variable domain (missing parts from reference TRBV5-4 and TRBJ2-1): ETGVTQSPTHLIKTRGQQVTLRCSSQSGHNTVSWYQQALGQGPQFIFQYYREEENGRGNFPPRFSGLQFPNYSSELNVNALELDDSALYLCASSLGAGVNGNEQFFGPGTRLTVL.